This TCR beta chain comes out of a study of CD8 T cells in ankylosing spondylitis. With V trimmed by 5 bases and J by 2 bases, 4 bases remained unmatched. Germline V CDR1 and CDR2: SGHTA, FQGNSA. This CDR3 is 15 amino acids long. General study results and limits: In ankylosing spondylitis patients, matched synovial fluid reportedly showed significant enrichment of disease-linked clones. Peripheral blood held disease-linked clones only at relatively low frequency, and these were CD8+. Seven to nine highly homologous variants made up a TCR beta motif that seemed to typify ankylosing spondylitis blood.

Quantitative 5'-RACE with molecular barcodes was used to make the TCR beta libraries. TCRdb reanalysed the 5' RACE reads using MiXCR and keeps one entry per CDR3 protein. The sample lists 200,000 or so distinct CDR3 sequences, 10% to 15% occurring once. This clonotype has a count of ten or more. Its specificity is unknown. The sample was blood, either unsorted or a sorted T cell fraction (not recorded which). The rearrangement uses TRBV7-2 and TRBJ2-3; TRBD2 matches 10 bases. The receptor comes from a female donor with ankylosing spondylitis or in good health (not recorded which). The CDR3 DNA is TGTGCCAGCAGCCGGACTAGCGGATACACAGATACGCAGTATTTT. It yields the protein CASSRTSGYTDTQYF.